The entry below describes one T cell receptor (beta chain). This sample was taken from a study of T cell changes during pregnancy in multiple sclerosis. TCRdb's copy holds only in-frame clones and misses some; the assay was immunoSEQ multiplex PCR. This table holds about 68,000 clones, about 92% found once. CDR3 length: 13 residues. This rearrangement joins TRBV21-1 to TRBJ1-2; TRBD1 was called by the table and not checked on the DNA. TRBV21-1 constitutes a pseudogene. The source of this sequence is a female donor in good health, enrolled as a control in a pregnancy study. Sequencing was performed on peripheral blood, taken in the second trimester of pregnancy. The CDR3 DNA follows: TGTGCCAGCAGCAAGACAGCTAACTATGGCTACACCTTC. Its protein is CASSKTANYGYTF.